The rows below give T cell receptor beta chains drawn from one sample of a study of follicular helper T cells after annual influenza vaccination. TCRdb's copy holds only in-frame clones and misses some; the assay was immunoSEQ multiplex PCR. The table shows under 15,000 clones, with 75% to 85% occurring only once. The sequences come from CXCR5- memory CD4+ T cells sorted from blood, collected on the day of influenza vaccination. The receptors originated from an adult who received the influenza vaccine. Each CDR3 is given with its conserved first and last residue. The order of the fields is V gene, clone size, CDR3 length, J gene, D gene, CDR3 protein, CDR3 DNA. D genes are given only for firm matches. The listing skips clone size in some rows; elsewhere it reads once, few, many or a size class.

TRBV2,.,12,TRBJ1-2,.,CASSEQSYGYTF,TGTGCCAGCAGTGAACAGTCTTATGGCTACACCTTC
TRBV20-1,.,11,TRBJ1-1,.,CSAREASGAFF,TGCAGTGCTAGAGAGGCTTCTGGAGCTTTCTTT
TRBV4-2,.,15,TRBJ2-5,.,CASSQGGNSAETQYF,TGTGCCAGCAGCCAAGGTGGGAACTCCGCCGAGACCCAGTACTTC
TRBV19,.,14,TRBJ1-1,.,CASRMEGKNTEAFF,TGTGCCAGTAGAATGGAGGGAAAGAACACTGAAGCTTTCTTT
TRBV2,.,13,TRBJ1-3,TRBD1,CASRGRGRNTIYF,TGTGCCAGCCGCGGGAGGGGGCGAAACACCATATATTTT
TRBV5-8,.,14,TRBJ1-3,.,CASSLEKGVNTIYF,TGTGCCAGCAGCTTGGAAAAGGGGGTGAACACCATATATTTT
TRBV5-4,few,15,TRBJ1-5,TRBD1,CASQKGQGSGQPQHF,TGTGCCAGCCAAAAGGGACAGGGTTCGGGTCAGCCCCAGCATTTT
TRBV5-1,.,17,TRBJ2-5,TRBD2,CASARGLAGASRETQYF,TGCGCCAGCGCGCGGGGACTAGCGGGGGCCTCGCGAGAGACCCAGTACTTC
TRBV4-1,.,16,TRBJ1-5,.,CASSPSWGGPNQPQHF,TGCGCCAGCAGCCCCTCGTGGGGGGGGCCCAATCAGCCCCAGCATTTT
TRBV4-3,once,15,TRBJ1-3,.,CASSPAQGSGNTIYF,TGCGCCAGCAGCCCCGCGCAGGGTTCTGGAAACACCATATATTTT
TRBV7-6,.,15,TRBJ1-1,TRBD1,CASSLDRTGDTEAFF,TGTGCCAGCAGCTTAGATCGGACAGGCGACACTGAAGCTTTCTTT